These 27 T cell receptor beta chains share one sample of origin, sequenced in a study of a mutant IDH1 vaccine in newly diagnosed glioma. Time point: baseline, week 1 (first vaccination visit). Treatment described: pre-vaccination baseline after standard-of-care therapy. Produced via immunoSEQ multiplex PCR; TCRdb's table is partial and in-frame only. The table has tens of thousands of clones, about three quarters seen once. Sample: PBMCs, taken from a glioma patient treated with radiotherapy, temozolomide or both. The source of these receptors is a woman aged 40 to 50 with glioma.

V usage is TRBV27 and J usage is TRBJ2-7; D is perhaps TRBD1 or TRBD2 (5 bases each). Trimming took 0 bases from V and 7 from J, leaving 19 bases between them. This CDR3 has 16 amino acids. Germline lookup yields CDR1 MNHEY and CDR2 SMNVEV (reference sequence). The CDR3 here is CASSLSPGAARREQYF. The CDR3 DNA follows: TGTGCCAGCAGTTTATCCCCCGGGGCGGCCCGAAGGGAGCAGTACTTC.

This sequence joins TRBV5-1 and TRBJ2-4; possibly TRBD1 for D (7 bases). Germline V gene lookup returns CDR1 SGHRS and CDR2 YFSETQ. This CDR3 region has 16 residues. V was trimmed by 0 bases and J by 6 bases, leaving 16 bases between them. The CDR3 spells CASSLGGTEVRNIQYF. The CDR3 nucleotides read TGCGCCAGCAGCTTGGGCGGGACAGAGGTGAGAAACATTCAGTACTTC.

The CDR3 loop reads CASSWDLYSGNTIYF. CDR3 DNA: TGTGCCAGCAGCTGGGACCTTTACTCTGGAAACACCATATATTTT. The chain links TRBV9 to TRBJ1-3; TRBD1 might be the D (5 bases). CDR1 is SGDLS and CDR2 is YYNGEE in the germline V gene. Trimming stripped 4 bases from V and 0 bases from J, with 11 bases between. This CDR3 has 15 amino acids.

The rearrangement joins TRBV7-8 to TRBJ1-2; the D gene is possibly TRBD1 (5 bases). The CDR3 sequence is 14 residues long. Germline-derived CDR1 and CDR2 are SGHVS and FQNEAQ. V was trimmed by 1 base and J by 6 bases, leaving 12 bases between them. Here the CDR3 DNA reads TGTGCCAGCAGCTTAGAGGGGCGGCTCCATGGCTACACCTTC. This sequence encodes CASSLEGRLHGYTF.

This clone has only one observation. V usage is TRBV15 and J usage is TRBJ2-7, with TRBD1 matching over 8 bases. This CDR3 comprises 13 residues. Germline CDR1 LNHNV, CDR2 YYDKDF (reference sequence). Unmatched junction bases numbered 3, after V lost 0 bases and J lost 8 bases. CDR3 DNA sequence: TGTGCCACCAGCAGAGAGACAGGGGTGAAGCAGTACTTC. Protein sequence: CATSRETGVKQYF.

The V call is TRBV7-2, the J call TRBJ2-7; D gene uncertain. Germline V gives CDR1 SGHTA, CDR2 FQGNSA. The V end was cut by 0 bases, the J end by 0 bases, with 6 bases between. This CDR3 contains 14 residues. Written as DNA, the CDR3 is TGTGCCAGCAGCTTAGCCAGGTACTCCTACGAGCAGTACTTC. Translating gives CASSLARYSYEQYF. The full variable domain, with the rest looked up from reference TRBV7-2 and TRBJ2-7, is GAGVSQSPSNKVTEKGKDVELRCDPISGHTALYWYRQSLGQGLEFLIYFQGNSAPDKSGLPSDRFSAERTGGSVSTLTIQRTQQEDSAVYLCASSLARYSYEQYFGPGTRLTVT.

This chain links TRBV27 with TRBJ1-6; maybe TRBD1 (5 bases). The CDR3 sequence is 14 residues long. CDR1 and CDR2 (germline): MNHEY, SMNVEV (reference sequence). Trimming removed 6 bases from V and 5 bases from J, with 11 bases in between. The DNA of the CDR3 is TGTGCCAGCAGAGGGGCGGTGAATAATTCACCCCTCCACTTT. Its translation: CASRGAVNNSPLHF.

The CDR3 DNA sequence: TGTGCCAGCAGCCCCTCGTTGAACACTGAAGCTTTCTTT. Residues: CASSPSLNTEAFF. This chain links TRBV7-3 with TRBJ1-1, with D hard to call. CDR3 length equals 13 residues. V lost 5 bases, J lost 0 bases, and 7 bases lay in between. Germline CDR1 SGHTA, CDR2 FQGTGA.

This rearrangement joins TRBV5-4 to TRBJ1-2; 9 nucleotides match TRBD1. This CDR3 comprises 15 residues. V lost 5 bases to trimming and J lost 8 bases; unmatched junction nucleotides: 13. Germline V lookup: CDR1 SGHNT, CDR2 YYREEE (reference sequence). CDR3 residues: CASRYTGGGLEGYTF. The CDR3 nucleotides read TGTGCCAGCAGATACACAGGGGGCGGGTTGGAAGGCTACACCTTC. Combining the CDR3 with reference TRBV5-4 and TRBJ1-2 gives the whole variable domain ETGVTQSPTHLIKTRGQQVTLRCSSQSGHNTVSWYQQALGQGPQFIFQYYREEENGRGNFPPRFSGLQFPNYSSELNVNALELDDSALYLCASRYTGGGLEGYTFGSGTRLTVV.

The chain recombines TRBV19 with TRBJ2-1; 8 nucleotides align to TRBD2. The CDR3 covers 16 residues. The trim removed 4 bases at V and 4 bases at J, leaving 9 bases unmatched. CDR1 and CDR2 from the germline V gene are LNHDA and SQIVND (reference sequence). The CDR3 region has the DNA TGTGCCAGTAGTAGAGTCCCGGGACTAGTTTACAATGAGCAGTTCTTC. Translation: CASSRVPGLVYNEQFF.

The CDR3 DNA sequence: TGTGCCAGCAGCTTAAGGAGTAGCGGGGCCACAGATACGCAGTATTTT. Translated, it gives CASSLRSSGATDTQYF. V usage is TRBV7-2 and J usage is TRBJ2-3; TRBD2 agrees at 8 bases. This CDR3 has 16 amino acids. Trimming cost V 2 bases and J 2 bases; bases outside gene matches: 6. In germline, CDR1 is SGHTA, CDR2 FQGNSA.

This clone appeared a few times. This chain links TRBV6-6 with TRBJ1-1, with D perhaps TRBD1 (5 bases). Trimming cost V 6 bases and J 0 bases, with 14 bases left between them. The length of the CDR3 is 15 residues. Germline values: CDR1 MNHNY, CDR2 SVGAGI (reference sequence). The CDR3 nucleotides are TGTGCCAGCAGCCCAGGCGGGGGAATGAACACTGAAGCTTTCTTT. Its protein is CASSPGGGMNTEAFF.

This clone was counted between two and nine times. The rearrangement uses TRBV5-6 and TRBJ1-1, with D perhaps matching TRBD1 (5 bases). Germline lookup yields CDR1 SGHDT and CDR2 YYEEEE. Trimming took off 2 bases at V and 4 bases at J, with 9 bases between the two ends. The CDR3 loop spans 13 amino acids. This chain's CDR3 is CASSFPGGTEAFF. The CDR3 coding sequence is TGTGCCAGCAGCTTCCCCGGGGGCACTGAAGCTTTCTTT.

This clone was detected once. The V gene is TRBV2, the J gene TRBJ2-5, with D unresolved. Between the trimmed V and J ends, which lost 6 bases and 4 bases, there was a span of 9 bases. The CDR3 is 12 amino acids. Germline V gene lookup returns CDR1 SNHLY and CDR2 FYNNEI. The CDR3 spells CASSPGRETQYF. The DNA for the CDR3 is TGTGCCAGCAGCCCCGGCCGAGAGACCCAGTACTTC.

V gene TRBV5-1 combines with J gene TRBJ2-7; no firm D call. The CDR3 covers 13 residues. CDR1 and CDR2 (germline): SGHRS, YFSETQ. Between the trimmed V and J ends, which lost 0 bases and 2 bases, there was a span of 6 bases. DNA of the CDR3: TGCGCCAGCAGCTTGGGCACCACCTACGAGCAGTACTTC. It encodes CASSLGTTYEQYF.

J is TRBJ2-2 and V is TRBV10-3, with 9 positions matching TRBD1. The CDR3 covers 15 residues. The junction had 8 bases not matched to a gene; V was cut back by 6 bases and J by 6 bases. The germline gives CDR1 ENHRY, CDR2 SYGVKD. CDR3 nucleotides: TGTGCCATCAGCCGGGGACAGGGAGGATCCGGGGAGCTGTTTTTT. Translation: CAISRGQGGSGELFF.

The chain combines TRBV11-2 with TRBJ1-3; D uncertain. Germline CDR1 and CDR2: SGHAT and FQNNGV. The CDR3 loop spans 14 amino acids. V lost 5 bases and J lost 1, with 9 bases in between. The DNA of the CDR3 is TGTGCCAGCAGCGAGGAGTTTTCTGGAAACACCATATATTTT. Protein: CASSEEFSGNTIYF.

The chain combines TRBV13 with TRBJ1-2, with 9 nucleotides matching TRBD1. The CDR3 spans 13 residues. The germline V gene encodes CDR1 PRHDT and CDR2 FYEKMQ (reference sequence). J lost 8 bases, V lost 5 bases, and 6 bases had no gene match. The CDR3 reads CASSTGTGSGYTF. Written as DNA, the CDR3 is TGTGCCAGCAGCACCGGGACAGGGAGCGGCTACACCTTC.

This clone was observed a few times. The chain couples TRBV2 to TRBJ2-7; tentative D call: TRBD2 (5 bases). V shed 0 bases and J shed 1 base, with 13 bases lying between them. Germline CDR1 SNHLY, CDR2 FYNNEI. CDR3 length: 16 residues. The CDR3 DNA follows: TGTGCCAGCAGTGAAGCGGTACGGGGTGGGTCCTACGAGCAGTACTTC. It yields the protein CASSEAVRGGSYEQYF.

The J gene is TRBJ2-2, the V gene TRBV7-6; perhaps TRBD2 as D (5 bases). CDR1 is SGHVS, CDR2 FNYEAQ, per germline. Trimming took off 4 bases at V and 4 bases at J, with 13 bases between the two ends. The CDR3 is made up of 15 amino acids. In DNA, the CDR3 is TGTGCCAGCAGCTCAGCCGGGGTTGGCACCGGGGAGCTGTTTTTT. Translating gives CASSSAGVGTGELFF.

This chain joins TRBV9 and TRBJ1-1; D may be TRBD1 (6 bases). Trimming removed 1 base from V and 1 base from J, with 14 bases in between. There are 16 residues in the CDR3. Germline V gives CDR1 SGDLS, CDR2 YYNGEE. CDR3 in amino acids: CASSVLGLGANTEAFF. The CDR3 DNA is TGTGCCAGCAGCGTACTGGGCCTGGGGGCGAACACTGAAGCTTTCTTT.

This clone occurred a few times. The chain carries TRBV5-1 and TRBJ1-1; D unclear. Germline CDR1 is SGHRS and CDR2 is YFSETQ. The germline V and J ends were trimmed by 2 bases and 2 bases, with 7 bases remaining between them. CDR3 length equals 13 residues. The CDR3 DNA is TGCGCCAGCAGCTTCAGAATTAACACTGAAGCTTTCTTT. Protein: CASSFRINTEAFF.

The V and J genes are TRBV29-1 and TRBJ1-2; D is possibly TRBD1 (5 bases). From germline, CDR1 is SQVTM and CDR2 ANQGSEA. Trimming removed 3 bases from V and 6 bases from J, with 11 bases in between. The CDR3 loop spans 12 amino acids. CDR3 DNA sequence: TGCAGCGTTGAGAAGGGGTGGGATGGCTACACCTTC. Its translation is CSVEKGWDGYTF.

This clone was seen a few times. The rearrangement links TRBV5-4 to TRBJ1-1; D remains unclear. Germline V gene lookup returns CDR1 SGHNT and CDR2 YYREEE (reference sequence). This CDR3 contains 13 residues. Trimming removed 0 bases from V and 6 bases from J, with 9 bases in between. The CDR3 DNA reads TGTGCCAGCAGCTTGGGGGCAGATGCTGAAGCTTTCTTT. The encoded protein is CASSLGADAEAFF.

This clone was seen more than once but under ten times. This chain links TRBV7-2 with TRBJ1-3, with 8 positions matching TRBD1. CDR1 and CDR2 (germline): SGHTA, FQGNSA. The V gene end was trimmed by 5 bases and the J gene end by 7 bases; junction bases not matched to a gene: 7. The CDR3 loop spans 14 amino acids. The CDR3 reads CASSPGGPWNTIYF. The CDR3 DNA sequence: TGTGCCAGCAGCCCAGGGGGCCCATGGAACACCATATATTTT. Variable domain in full (rest from reference TRBV7-2 and TRBJ1-3): GAGVSQSPSNKVTEKGKDVELRCDPISGHTALYWYRQSLGQGLEFLIYFQGNSAPDKSGLPSDRFSAERTGGSVSTLTIQRTQQEDSAVYLCASSPGGPWNTIYFGEGSWLTVV.

This rearrangement joins TRBV13 to TRBJ2-7; maybe TRBD1 (6 bases). Germline V gives CDR1 PRHDT, CDR2 FYEKMQ (reference sequence). Trimming removed 4 bases from V and 2 bases from J, with 9 bases in between. The CDR3 is made up of 13 amino acids. For the CDR3, the DNA is TGTGCCAGCAGCTACAGGGAAACCTACGAGCAGTACTTC. Translation gives CASSYRETYEQYF.

The chain employs TRBV7-9 and TRBJ2-7, with TRBD1 matching 7 bases. The CDR3 runs to 13 residues. V was clipped by 6 bases and J by 7 bases; unmatched bases: 9. From germline, CDR1 is SEHNR and CDR2 FQNEAQ (reference sequence). CDR3 sequence reads: CASRPRDRSEQYF. CDR3 in DNA: TGTGCCAGCAGACCCCGGGACAGATCGGAGCAGTACTTC.